One and the same sample provided the 12 T cell receptor beta chains below, sequenced in a study of T cell responses to AZD1222 COVID-19 vaccine. Method: immunoSEQ multiplex PCR; TCRdb's copy keeps in-frame clones and lacks some. The table has some 150,000 clones, approximately 90% seen once; the top ten hold about 3.4%. The sequencing here drew on peripheral blood, taken on day 0 of AZD1222 vaccination. The receptors originated from an adult in good health.

V is TRBV30 and J is TRBJ1-1; D might be TRBD1 (5 bases). Germline V gene data show CDR1 as GTSNPN and CDR2 as SVGIG (reference sequence). Trimming pared 0 bases from V and 3 bases from J, leaving 8 bases between. The CDR3 loop spans 13 amino acids. CDR3 nucleotide sequence: TGTGCCTGGAGTGTACAGGAACACACTGAAGCTTTCTTT. Its translation: CAWSVQEHTEAFF.

The gene calls are TRBV10-3 and TRBJ1-1; D gene uncertain. V lost 10 bases and J 1 base, leaving 22 bases between the germline ends. Germline assignment: CDR1 ENHRY and CDR2 SYGVKD. This CDR3 region has 16 residues. CDR3 loop: CATQPAQPDRNTEAFF. The CDR3 region has the DNA TGTGCCACCCAACCGGCCCAACCAGACCGGAACACTGAAGCTTTCTTT.

The chain combines TRBV19 with TRBJ2-5; 9 bases map to TRBD1. The J segment lost 5 bases and the V segment lost 4 bases, leaving 8 bases of the junction unmatched. The CDR3 is 15 amino acids. The germline CDR1 and CDR2 sequences are LNHDA and SQIVND (reference sequence). The CDR3 nucleotides read TGTGCCAGTAGTACAGGGACAGGGCCAGGGGAGACCCAGTACTTC. As protein: CASSTGTGPGETQYF.

The V and J genes are TRBV30 and TRBJ1-1; D not certain. The germline V gene encodes CDR1 GTSNPN and CDR2 SVGIG (reference sequence). This CDR3 comprises 10 residues. V was pared by 4 bases and J by 8 bases, with 8 bases between. The CDR3 region has the DNA TGTGCCTGGATGAGGGTAGAAGCTTTCTTT. It yields the protein CAWMRVEAFF.

Details on this clone: Other nucleotide sequences in the sample specify the same CDR3. This chain links TRBV18 with TRBJ1-2; D gene ambiguous. This CDR3 has 13 residues. CDR1 and CDR2 (germline): KGHSH, LQKENI. Trimming removed 3 bases at V and 3 bases at J, with 8 bases between. CDR3 DNA: TGTGCCAGCTCACCCGTTAGGGACTATGGCTACACCTTC. Its translation: CASSPVRDYGYTF.

The V gene is TRBV25-1, the J gene TRBJ2-5; 7 bases match TRBD1. Germline loops: CDR1 MGHDK, CDR2 SYGVNS. The CDR3 extends over 13 amino acids. With V trimmed by 8 bases and J by 0 bases, 3 bases remained unmatched. The CDR3 DNA is TGTGCCAGCGCGACAGGGAACCAAGAGACCCAGTACTTC. This codes for CASATGNQETQYF.

The gene calls are TRBV6-5 and TRBJ1-1; D is ambiguous. The CDR3 length is 13 residues. Germline loops: CDR1 MNHEY, CDR2 SVGAGI. Trimming stripped 3 bases from V and 7 bases from J, with 12 bases between. The CDR3 region has the DNA TGTGCCAGCAGTTATCCCGCCACGGGTGAAGCTTTCTTT. It codes for CASSYPATGEAFF.

The sample holds one count of this clone. This rearrangement joins TRBV12-5 to TRBJ2-7; no clear D. The CDR3 totals 15 residues. The germline CDR1 and CDR2 sequences are LGHNT and FRNRAP. V dropped 2 bases and J dropped 4 bases, with 15 bases sitting between them. CDR3 sequence reads: CASGLRVGAPYEQYF. The CDR3 nucleotides read TGTGCTAGTGGTTTGAGGGTCGGTGCACCTTACGAGCAGTACTTC.

The J gene is TRBJ2-7, the V gene TRBV25-1; D is ambiguous. Germline V gene lookup returns CDR1 MGHDK and CDR2 SYGVNS. The CDR3 totals 11 residues. Trimming took off 8 bases at V and 3 bases at J, with 8 bases between the two ends. The chain's CDR3 is CASGSLYEQYF. The CDR3 nucleotides read TGTGCCAGCGGGTCTCTCTACGAGCAGTACTTC.

V usage is TRBV18 and J usage is TRBJ1-1, with no clear D. V lost 5 bases and J 4 bases, leaving 17 bases between the germline ends. This CDR3 spans 15 amino acids. Germline V gene lookup returns CDR1 KGHSH and CDR2 LQKENI. This chain's CDR3 is CASSWREMDGTEAFF. CDR3 DNA: TGTGCCAGCTCATGGAGGGAGATGGATGGCACTGAAGCTTTCTTT.

V and J are TRBV5-6 and TRBJ2-1; D remains unclear. V dropped 0 bases and J dropped 2 bases, with 12 bases sitting between them. Germline V gene sequence: CDR1 SGHDT, CDR2 YYEEEE. CDR3 length equals 16 residues. The CDR3 sequence is CASSLGGSLTYNEQFF. The CDR3 DNA reads as TGTGCCAGCAGCTTGGGAGGCAGTCTCACCTACAATGAGCAGTTCTTC.

The chain combines TRBV7-3 with TRBJ2-2; TRBD1 aligns across 10 bases. Germline trimming cut 5 bases from V and 6 bases from J; bases unmatched to any gene: 12. CDR3 length equals 17 residues. Germline-derived CDR1 and CDR2 are SGHTA and FQGTGA. CDR3 sequence reads: CASSQISTGGASGELFF. CDR3 nucleotides: TGTGCCAGCAGCCAAATATCGACAGGGGGCGCTTCCGGGGAGCTGTTTTTT.